This T cell receptor beta chain was documented in a study of shared T cell receptors in the human thymus. The method was immunoSEQ multiplex PCR; TCRdb's version includes in-frame clones alone and lacks a portion of them. Here the sample spans fewer than 700,000 clones, approximately 88% being singletons. Germline-derived CDR1 and CDR2 are SGHAT and FQNNGV. The V gene end was trimmed by 0 bases and the J gene end by 6 bases; junction bases not matched to a gene: 11. The CDR3 totals 18 residues. This clone appeared a few times. This sample was also put to use in a study of human thymus T cells. That paper states: Each of the donors was a healthy Finnish infant who was undergoing open corrective cardiac surgery for congenital heart defects.

This TCR was sampled from a boy less than two years old with a congenital heart defect. Sequencing used thymocytes. The rearrangement uses TRBV11-2 and TRBJ2-1; 10 bases line up with TRBD2. CDR3 in DNA: TGTGCCAGCAGCTTAGATGGGCCTAGCGGGGGTTACGGCAATGAGCAGTTCTTC. Amino acids: CASSLDGPSGGYGNEQFF.